The rows below give T cell receptor beta chains drawn from one sample of a study of blood T cell repertoires in COVID-19. The method was immunoSEQ multiplex PCR; TCRdb's version includes in-frame clones alone and lacks a portion of them. Here the sample spans 150,000 to 200,000 clones, about 85% being singletons. Sequences were obtained from PBMCs or T cells enriched from blood (not recorded which). Receptors originate from a woman aged 45-59 years who had recovered from COVID-19. Both conserved end residues are part of each CDR3. A D gene is named only where the DNA matches it firmly. Size is omitted from some rows. Given values are once, few, many or a class for expanded clones.

abundance: -
v_gene: TRBV6-5
j_gene: TRBJ1-2
d_gene: TRBD1
CDR3nt: TGTGCCAGCAGTTACTCGGGGACAGATAACTATGGCTACACCTTC
CDR3aa: CASSYSGTDNYGYTF

abundance: once
v_gene: TRBV4-1
j_gene: TRBJ1-2
d_gene: -
CDR3nt: TGCGCCAGCAGCCAAGCACAGGGCGACTATGGCTACACCTTC
CDR3aa: CASSQAQGDYGYTF

abundance: -
v_gene: TRBV7-2
j_gene: TRBJ2-7
d_gene: -
CDR3nt: TGTGCCAGCAGCTCGACAGTGATTGCCTACGAGCAGTACTTC
CDR3aa: CASSSTVIAYEQYF

abundance: -
v_gene: TRBV7-9
j_gene: TRBJ2-5
d_gene: -
CDR3nt: TGTGCCAGCAGCTTACCAGGGGATCAAGAGACCCAGTACTTC
CDR3aa: CASSLPGDQETQYF

abundance: -
v_gene: TRBV6-5
j_gene: TRBJ1-2
d_gene: -
CDR3nt: TGTGCCAGCAGACAGGTTGGGGTAGCTAACTATGGCTACACCTTC
CDR3aa: CASRQVGVANYGYTF

abundance: many
v_gene: TRBV4-2
j_gene: TRBJ2-1
d_gene: TRBD2
CDR3nt: TGTGCCAGCAGCCTACCTAGCGGGAGCTACAATGAGCAGTTCTTC
CDR3aa: CASSLPSGSYNEQFF

abundance: -
v_gene: TRBV6-1
j_gene: TRBJ1-1
d_gene: TRBD1
CDR3nt: TGTGCCAGCAATGGACAGGGTCGTCCTGAAGCTTTCTTT
CDR3aa: CASNGQGRPEAFF

abundance: -
v_gene: TRBV5-1
j_gene: TRBJ1-4
d_gene: -
CDR3nt: TGCGCCAGCAGCTTGGGGGGACTAACTAATGAAAAACTGTTTTTT
CDR3aa: CASSLGGLTNEKLFF

abundance: -
v_gene: TRBV6-6
j_gene: TRBJ2-5
d_gene: -
CDR3nt: TGTGCCAGCAGTCTCAAAGGAGGGGAGACCCAGTACTTC
CDR3aa: CASSLKGGETQYF

abundance: once
v_gene: TRBV5-1
j_gene: TRBJ2-7
d_gene: -
CDR3nt: TGCGCCAGCAGCTTGGGCGATAGGGGATTCTACGAGCAGTACTTC
CDR3aa: CASSLGDRGFYEQYF

abundance: -
v_gene: TRBV5-4
j_gene: TRBJ2-2
d_gene: TRBD2
CDR3nt: TGTGCCAGCAGCCCAACTAGCGGTTCCACCGGGGAGCTGTTTTTT
CDR3aa: CASSPTSGSTGELFF

abundance: few
v_gene: TRBV27
j_gene: TRBJ1-6
d_gene: -
CDR3nt: TGTGCCAGCAGCCACGGCACAGATAATTCACCCCTCCACTTT
CDR3aa: CASSHGTDNSPLHF

abundance: -
v_gene: TRBV11-2
j_gene: TRBJ2-1
d_gene: -
CDR3nt: TGTGCCAGCAGCTTAGTTAGCTCCTACAATGAGCAGTTCTTC
CDR3aa: CASSLVSSYNEQFF

abundance: few
v_gene: TRBV7-2
j_gene: TRBJ1-5
d_gene: -
CDR3nt: TGTGCCAGCAGCTTAATAGGGGGTAGGAGCAATCAGCCCCAGCATTTT
CDR3aa: CASSLIGGRSNQPQHF

abundance: -
v_gene: TRBV28
j_gene: TRBJ1-2
d_gene: TRBD1
CDR3nt: TGTGCCAGCAGTTTTAGGGACAGGGGGCAAAATGGTGGCTACACCTTC
CDR3aa: CASSFRDRGQNGGYTF

abundance: once
v_gene: TRBV29-1
j_gene: TRBJ2-5
d_gene: -
CDR3nt: TGCAGCGTTGAAGAGGTTTTGAGTAGAGAGACCCAGTACTTC
CDR3aa: CSVEEVLSRETQYF

abundance: -
v_gene: TRBV7-2
j_gene: TRBJ2-2
d_gene: -
CDR3nt: TGTGCCAGCAGGCAGGGCAACACCGGGGAGCTGTTTTTT
CDR3aa: CASRQGNTGELFF

abundance: -
v_gene: TRBV19
j_gene: TRBJ1-1
d_gene: TRBD1
CDR3nt: TGTGCCAGTAGTATTCGTCCAGGGGGCGGGAACACTGAAGCTTTCTTT
CDR3aa: CASSIRPGGGNTEAFF

abundance: -
v_gene: TRBV5-1
j_gene: TRBJ2-2
d_gene: -
CDR3nt: TGCGCCAGCAGCTTGTCGGGAATTAACACCGGGGAGCTGTTTTTT
CDR3aa: CASSLSGINTGELFF

abundance: -
v_gene: TRBV5-6
j_gene: TRBJ2-1
d_gene: -
CDR3nt: TGTGCCAGCAGCTTAAGCACGAGCTCCTACAATGAGCAGTTCTTC
CDR3aa: CASSLSTSSYNEQFF

abundance: -
v_gene: TRBV12-3/TRBV12-4
j_gene: TRBJ1-2
d_gene: TRBD1
CDR3nt: TGTGCCGGCGGGACAGGGAGCGGTGGCTACACCTTC
CDR3aa: CAGGTGSGGYTF

abundance: few
v_gene: TRBV9
j_gene: TRBJ1-1
d_gene: -
CDR3nt: TGTGCCAGCAGCGTAGAGGGAGGGCTGCCCCTATCCGCTTTCTTT
CDR3aa: CASSVEGGLPLSAFF

abundance: -
v_gene: TRBV11-1
j_gene: TRBJ1-1
d_gene: TRBD1
CDR3nt: TGTGCCAGCAGCTTATTCAGGGGGATGAACACTGAAGCTTTCTTT
CDR3aa: CASSLFRGMNTEAFF

abundance: once
v_gene: TRBV7-2
j_gene: TRBJ1-5
d_gene: -
CDR3nt: TGTGCCAGCAGCTTATATGCGGTATCGGATCAGCCCCAGCATTTT
CDR3aa: CASSLYAVSDQPQHF

abundance: -
v_gene: TRBV5-4
j_gene: TRBJ2-1
d_gene: -
CDR3nt: TGTGCCAGCGTCCTAGGGGGTCGCTCCTACAATGAGCAGTTCTTC
CDR3aa: CASVLGGRSYNEQFF

abundance: -
v_gene: TRBV6-5
j_gene: TRBJ1-5
d_gene: TRBD1
CDR3nt: TGTGCCAGCACCGGGGACAGGGGAGTGAGTTTGCCCCAGCATTTT
CDR3aa: CASTGDRGVSLPQHF

abundance: -
v_gene: TRBV7-9
j_gene: TRBJ1-5
d_gene: -
CDR3nt: TGTGCCAGCAGCCCGGCGGGGGCAGGGCAGAGGAGTCAGCCCCAGCATTTT
CDR3aa: CASSPAGAGQRSQPQHF

abundance: many
v_gene: TRBV7-3
j_gene: TRBJ2-2
d_gene: -
CDR3nt: TGTGCCAGCCAATTAGGGGACTTCACCGGGGAGCTGTTTTTT
CDR3aa: CASQLGDFTGELFF

abundance: -
v_gene: TRBV5-1
j_gene: TRBJ2-1
d_gene: -
CDR3nt: TGCGCCAGCAGCTTTTCACAGGGATATGAGCAGTTCTTC
CDR3aa: CASSFSQGYEQFF

abundance: -
v_gene: TRBV14
j_gene: TRBJ2-3
d_gene: TRBD2
CDR3nt: TGTGCCAGCAGCCACCCCAGACTAGCGGGAGCGAGGACAGATACGCAGTATTTT
CDR3aa: CASSHPRLAGARTDTQYF

abundance: -
v_gene: TRBV19
j_gene: TRBJ2-1
d_gene: TRBD2
CDR3nt: TGTGCCAGTAGTTCCGAGCTAGCGGGGTATAGAGGCAATGAGCAGTTCTTC
CDR3aa: CASSSELAGYRGNEQFF

abundance: -
v_gene: TRBV12-5
j_gene: TRBJ2-5
d_gene: -
CDR3nt: TGTGCTAGTGGTTTGGTGCGAACCCTTCAAGAGACCCAGTACTTC
CDR3aa: CASGLVRTLQETQYF

abundance: -
v_gene: TRBV7-2
j_gene: TRBJ1-4
d_gene: -
CDR3nt: TGTGCCAGCAGCTTAGATCCAGGGAGGGGTTATCATGAAAAACTGTTTTTT
CDR3aa: CASSLDPGRGYHEKLFF

abundance: once
v_gene: TRBV27
j_gene: TRBJ2-7
d_gene: TRBD1
CDR3nt: TGTGCCAGCAGTCCCTGGGACAGTGCCTTCGGGGAGCAGTACTTC
CDR3aa: CASSPWDSAFGEQYF

abundance: few
v_gene: TRBV19
j_gene: TRBJ2-2
d_gene: TRBD1
CDR3nt: TGTGCCAGTACAAGGGACAGGGGGCGGGCCGGGGAGCTGTTTTTT
CDR3aa: CASTRDRGRAGELFF

abundance: -
v_gene: TRBV6-5
j_gene: TRBJ2-7
d_gene: TRBD1
CDR3nt: TGTGCCACCCACCGCCTGGACAGGCCCTACGAGCAGTACTTC
CDR3aa: CATHRLDRPYEQYF

abundance: once
v_gene: TRBV14
j_gene: TRBJ2-1
d_gene: TRBD2
CDR3nt: TGTGCCAGCAGCCAGACTCGGACTAGCTCCTACAATGAGCAGTTCTTC
CDR3aa: CASSQTRTSSYNEQFF

abundance: -
v_gene: TRBV4-1
j_gene: TRBJ1-6
d_gene: -
CDR3nt: TGCGCCAGCAGCCACCGATCTTCCGCCAGGGTTGATGATTCACCCCTCCACTTT
CDR3aa: CASSHRSSARVDDSPLHF

abundance: few
v_gene: TRBV9
j_gene: TRBJ1-4
d_gene: -
CDR3nt: TGTGCCAGCAGCCCCATGAGCGGGTCAGCAGATGAAAAACTGTTTTTT
CDR3aa: CASSPMSGSADEKLFF

abundance: -
v_gene: TRBV9
j_gene: TRBJ2-3
d_gene: -
CDR3nt: TGTGCCAGCAGCGTTGGACTCTCTCCCACAGATACGCAGTATTTT
CDR3aa: CASSVGLSPTDTQYF

abundance: -
v_gene: TRBV18
j_gene: TRBJ1-2
d_gene: -
CDR3nt: TGTGCCAGCTCACCAAAAGACACCTATGGCTACACCTTC
CDR3aa: CASSPKDTYGYTF

abundance: -
v_gene: TRBV7-3
j_gene: TRBJ2-5
d_gene: TRBD2
CDR3nt: TGTGCCAGCAGCTTGAGTAGCGGGCGGGGAGAGACCCAGTACTTC
CDR3aa: CASSLSSGRGETQYF

abundance: once
v_gene: TRBV27
j_gene: TRBJ2-1
d_gene: -
CDR3nt: TGTGCCAGCAGTTTATTTTCTTCCTCCGGGGTCTACAATGAGCAGTTCTTC
CDR3aa: CASSLFSSSGVYNEQFF

abundance: -
v_gene: TRBV27
j_gene: TRBJ2-3
d_gene: -
CDR3nt: TGTGCCAGCGCAGCCACAGGGCGGAGTTTCACAGATACGCAGTATTTT
CDR3aa: CASAATGRSFTDTQYF

abundance: few
v_gene: TRBV7-9
j_gene: TRBJ1-2
d_gene: TRBD1
CDR3nt: TGTGCCATAGGGGGCGCGGTCCCCTCTGGCTACACCTTC
CDR3aa: CAIGGAVPSGYTF

abundance: -
v_gene: TRBV19
j_gene: TRBJ2-7
d_gene: -
CDR3nt: TGTGCCAGCAGGCTGGACTCCCTCGCCTACGAGCAGTACTTC
CDR3aa: CASRLDSLAYEQYF

abundance: -
v_gene: TRBV19
j_gene: TRBJ1-2
d_gene: -
CDR3nt: TGTGCCAGTCGTCAGGGGTATGGCTACACCTTC
CDR3aa: CASRQGYGYTF

abundance: -
v_gene: TRBV7-9
j_gene: TRBJ1-1
d_gene: -
CDR3nt: TGTGCCAGCAGCTTTTTTGTCTCCGCGGCAGCTACTGAAGCTTTCTTT
CDR3aa: CASSFFVSAAATEAFF